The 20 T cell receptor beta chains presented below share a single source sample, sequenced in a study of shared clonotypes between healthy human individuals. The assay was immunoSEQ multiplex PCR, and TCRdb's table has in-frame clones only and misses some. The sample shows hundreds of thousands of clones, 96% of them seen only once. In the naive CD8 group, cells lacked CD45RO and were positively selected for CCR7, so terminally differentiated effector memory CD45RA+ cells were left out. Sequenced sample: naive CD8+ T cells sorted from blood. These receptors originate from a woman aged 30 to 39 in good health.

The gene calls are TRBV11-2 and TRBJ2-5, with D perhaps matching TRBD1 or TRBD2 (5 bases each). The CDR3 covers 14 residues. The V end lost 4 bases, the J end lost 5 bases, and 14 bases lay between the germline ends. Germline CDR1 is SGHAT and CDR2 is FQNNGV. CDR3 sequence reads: CASSWDAGSETQYF. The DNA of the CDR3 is TGTGCCAGCAGCTGGGACGCAGGGTCGGAGACCCAGTACTTC.

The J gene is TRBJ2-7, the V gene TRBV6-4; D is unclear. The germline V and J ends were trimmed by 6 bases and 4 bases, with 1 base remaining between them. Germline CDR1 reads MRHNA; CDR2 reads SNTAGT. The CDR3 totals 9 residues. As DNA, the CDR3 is TGTGCCAGCAGATACGAGCAGTACTTC. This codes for CASRYEQYF.

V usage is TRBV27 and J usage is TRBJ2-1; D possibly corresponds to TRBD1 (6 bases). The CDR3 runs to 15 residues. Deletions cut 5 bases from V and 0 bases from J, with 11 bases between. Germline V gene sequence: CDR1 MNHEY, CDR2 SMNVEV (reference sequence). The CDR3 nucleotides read TGTGCCAGCAGTACGCAGGGGATCTCCTACAATGAGCAGTTCTTC. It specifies CASSTQGISYNEQFF.

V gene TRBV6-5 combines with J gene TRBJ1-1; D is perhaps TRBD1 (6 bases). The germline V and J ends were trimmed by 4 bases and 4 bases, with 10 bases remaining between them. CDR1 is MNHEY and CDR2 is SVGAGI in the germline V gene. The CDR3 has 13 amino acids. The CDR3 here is CASSWRGGTEAFF. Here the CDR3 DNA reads TGTGCCAGCAGTTGGCGAGGGGGCACTGAAGCTTTCTTT.

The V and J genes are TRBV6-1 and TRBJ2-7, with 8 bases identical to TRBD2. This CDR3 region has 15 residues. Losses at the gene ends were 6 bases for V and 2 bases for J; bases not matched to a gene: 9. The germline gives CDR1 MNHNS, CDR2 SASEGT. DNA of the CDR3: TGTGCCAGCAGGGGACTTAGCGGGGCGGCCTACGAGCAGTACTTC. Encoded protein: CASRGLSGAAYEQYF.

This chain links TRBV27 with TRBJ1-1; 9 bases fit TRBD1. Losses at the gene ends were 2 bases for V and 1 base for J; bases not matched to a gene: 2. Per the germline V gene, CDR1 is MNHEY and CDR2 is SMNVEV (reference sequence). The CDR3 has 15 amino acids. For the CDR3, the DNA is TGTGCCAGCAGTTTAATGGGACAGGGGAACACTGAAGCTTTCTTT. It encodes CASSLMGQGNTEAFF.

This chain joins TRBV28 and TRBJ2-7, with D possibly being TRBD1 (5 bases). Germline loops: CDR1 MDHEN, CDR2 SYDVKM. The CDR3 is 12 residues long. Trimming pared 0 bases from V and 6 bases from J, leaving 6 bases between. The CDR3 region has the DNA TGTGCCAGCAGTTTATGGGGGCCCGAGCAGTACTTC. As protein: CASSLWGPEQYF. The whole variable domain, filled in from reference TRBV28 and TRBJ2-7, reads DVKVTQSSRYLVKRTGEKVFLECVQDMDHENMFWYRQDPGLGLRLIYFSYDVKMKEKGDIPEGYSVSREKKERFSLILESASTNQTSMYLCASSLWGPEQYFGPGTRLTVT.

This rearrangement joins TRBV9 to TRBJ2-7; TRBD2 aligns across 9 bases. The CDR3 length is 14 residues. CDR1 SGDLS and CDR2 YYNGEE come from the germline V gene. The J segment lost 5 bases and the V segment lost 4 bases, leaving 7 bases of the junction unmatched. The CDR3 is CASSLGTSLHEQYF. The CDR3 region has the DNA TGTGCCAGCAGCCTCGGGACTAGCTTACACGAGCAGTACTTC.

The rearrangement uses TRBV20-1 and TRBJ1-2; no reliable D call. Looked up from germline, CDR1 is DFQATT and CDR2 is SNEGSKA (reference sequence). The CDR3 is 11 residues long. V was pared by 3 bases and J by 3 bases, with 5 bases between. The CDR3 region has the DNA TGCAGTGCTAGCTTGGACTATGGCTACACCTTC. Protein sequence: CSASLDYGYTF.

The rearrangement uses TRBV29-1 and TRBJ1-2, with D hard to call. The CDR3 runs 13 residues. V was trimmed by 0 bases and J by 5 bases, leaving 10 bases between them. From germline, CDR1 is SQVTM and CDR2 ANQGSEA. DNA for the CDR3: TGCAGCGTTGAAGATCTGGAAGCTTATGGCTACACCTTC. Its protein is CSVEDLEAYGYTF.

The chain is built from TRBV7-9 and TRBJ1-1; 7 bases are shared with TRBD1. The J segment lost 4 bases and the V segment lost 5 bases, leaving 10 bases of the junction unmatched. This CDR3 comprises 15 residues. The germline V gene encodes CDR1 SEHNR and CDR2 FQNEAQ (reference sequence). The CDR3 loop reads CASSPTTGPGTEAFF. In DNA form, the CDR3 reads TGTGCCAGCAGCCCAACGACAGGGCCAGGCACTGAAGCTTTCTTT.

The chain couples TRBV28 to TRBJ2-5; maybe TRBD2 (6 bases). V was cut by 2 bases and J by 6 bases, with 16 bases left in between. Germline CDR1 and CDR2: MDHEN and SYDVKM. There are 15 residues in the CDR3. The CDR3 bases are TGTGCCAGCAGTTTACTCCAGACTAGTTGGAAGACCCAGTACTTC. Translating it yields CASSLLQTSWKTQYF.

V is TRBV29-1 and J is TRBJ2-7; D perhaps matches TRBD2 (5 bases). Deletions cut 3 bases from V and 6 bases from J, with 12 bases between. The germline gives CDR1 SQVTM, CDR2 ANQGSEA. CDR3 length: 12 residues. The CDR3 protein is CSVDSGGREQYF. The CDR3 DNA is TGCAGCGTTGACTCCGGCGGGCGCGAGCAGTACTTC.

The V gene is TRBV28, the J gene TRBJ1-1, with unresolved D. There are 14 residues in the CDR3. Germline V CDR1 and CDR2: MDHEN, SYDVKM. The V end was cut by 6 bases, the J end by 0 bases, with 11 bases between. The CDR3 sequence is CASRPTTMNTEAFF. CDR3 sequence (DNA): TGTGCCAGCAGACCGACGACGATGAACACTGAAGCTTTCTTT.

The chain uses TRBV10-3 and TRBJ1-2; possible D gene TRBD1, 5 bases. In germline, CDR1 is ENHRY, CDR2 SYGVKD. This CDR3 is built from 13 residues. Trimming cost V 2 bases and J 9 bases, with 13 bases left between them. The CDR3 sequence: CAISEPGDARYTF. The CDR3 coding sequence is TGTGCCATCAGTGAGCCGGGGGACGCGCGCTACACCTTC.

The CDR3 DNA reads TGTGCCAGCAGTTTCCGGACAGGGGGAAACACTGAAGCTTTCTTT. Its translation is CASSFRTGGNTEAFF. The rearrangement joins TRBV28 to TRBJ1-1, with 10 bases identical to TRBD1. Germline CDR1 and CDR2: MDHEN and SYDVKM. Trimming at V came to 3 bases and at J to 2 bases, leaving 3 bases not matched to a gene. The CDR3 totals 15 residues.

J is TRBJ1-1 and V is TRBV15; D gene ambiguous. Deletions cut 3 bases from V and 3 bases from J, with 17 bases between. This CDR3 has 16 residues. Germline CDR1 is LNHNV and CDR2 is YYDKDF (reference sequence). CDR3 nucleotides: TGTGCCACCAGCAGTCCCAATCTTGGGAGGGACACTGAAGCTTTCTTT. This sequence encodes CATSSPNLGRDTEAFF. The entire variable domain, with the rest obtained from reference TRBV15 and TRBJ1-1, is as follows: DAMVIQNPRYQVTQFGKPVTLSCSQTLNHNVMYWYQQKSSQAPKLLFHYYDKDFNNEADTPDNFQSRRPNTSFCFLDIRSPGLGDTAMYLCATSSPNLGRDTEAFFGQGTRLTVV.

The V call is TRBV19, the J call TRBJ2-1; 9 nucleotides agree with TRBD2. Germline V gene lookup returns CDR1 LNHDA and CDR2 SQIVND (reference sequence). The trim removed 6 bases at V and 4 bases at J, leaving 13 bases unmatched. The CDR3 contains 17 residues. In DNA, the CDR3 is TGTGCCAGTAGCTGGGGCCGGAGACTAGCGGTGTACAATGAGCAGTTCTTC. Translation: CASSWGRRLAVYNEQFF.

The CDR3 region has the DNA TGTGCCAGCAGTTCCGCACAGGAAAAAAGCTCCTACGAGCAGTACTTC. This gives the protein CASSSAQEKSSYEQYF. V gene TRBV28 combines with J gene TRBJ2-7, with a weak D call TRBD1 (5 bases). This CDR3 spans 16 amino acids. Trimming cost V 4 bases and J 0 bases, with 16 bases left between them. Germline CDR1 is MDHEN and CDR2 is SYDVKM.

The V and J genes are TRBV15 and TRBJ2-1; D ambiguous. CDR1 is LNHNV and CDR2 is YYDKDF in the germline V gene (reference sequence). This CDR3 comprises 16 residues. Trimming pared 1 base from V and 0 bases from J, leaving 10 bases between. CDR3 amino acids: CATSRGLESSYNEQFF. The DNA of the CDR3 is TGTGCCACCAGCAGAGGGTTGGAAAGCTCCTACAATGAGCAGTTCTTC. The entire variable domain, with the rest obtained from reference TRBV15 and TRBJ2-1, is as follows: DAMVIQNPRYQVTQFGKPVTLSCSQTLNHNVMYWYQQKSSQAPKLLFHYYDKDFNNEADTPDNFQSRRPNTSFCFLDIRSPGLGDTAMYLCATSRGLESSYNEQFFGPGTRLTVL.